This TCR beta chain was sequenced for a study of blood T cell repertoires in COVID-19. Study-wide background: Nucleic acid was either cDNA or gDNA, and it came from T cells, B-cell-depleted T cells, or PBMCs.

In germline, CDR1 is SGHDT, CDR2 YYEEEE. The CDR3 loop spans 18 amino acids. Trimming cost V 4 bases and J 1 base, with 20 bases left between them. Authors' data handling: Reference gene primers were amplified, and this amplification served to estimate nucleated cell counts. Profiled with immunoSEQ multiplex PCR; TCRdb holds only in-frame clones, not every one. V, J and clone size were drawn from that table, and D and trimming were deduced from the DNA. The sample has about 130,000 clones, around three quarters seen once. The sequencing input was peripheral blood. The V gene is TRBV5-6, the J gene TRBJ1-4, with D tentatively TRBD1 (5 bases). The clonotype originates from a human donor in a cohort sampled during active COVID-19. The CDR3: CASSNGRLGVLTNEKLFF. CDR3 in DNA: TGTGCCAGCAGCAACGGACGCTTAGGGGTACTAACTAATGAAAAACTGTTTTTT.